These 3 T cell receptor beta chains share one sample of origin, sequenced in a study of glioma-infiltrating T cells. TCR alpha and beta CDR3 regions were amplified from RNA using iRepertoire nested multiplex PCR. Each CDR3 protein is one row after TCRdb ran MiXCR on the multiplex PCR reads. The sample lists 3,500 to 5,000 distinct CDR3 sequences, approximately 90% occurring once. Sample: glioma tissue, nonneoplastic brain tissue, or PBMCs (not recorded which). The origin of the receptors is a human donor with low-grade glioma or glioblastoma, undergoing nonglioma brain surgery, or in good health (not recorded which).

As regards this clonotype: Because this beta chain is a stray read in a library intended to capture alpha chains, its abundance should not be given much weight. The chain couples TRBV7-2 to TRBJ2-3; D is ambiguous. Germline V gene data show CDR1 as SGHTA and CDR2 as FQGNSA. The CDR3 is 12 amino acids. V was trimmed by 2 bases and J by 5 bases, leaving 5 bases between them. Written as DNA, the CDR3 is TGTGCCAGCAGCTTACCGGGAGATACGCAGTATTTT. The encoded protein is CASSLPGDTQYF.

A remark on this clonotype: A library prepared for alpha chains yielded this beta chain as an off-target read; its size is of little meaning. V and J are TRBV6-2 or TRBV6-3 and TRBJ1-1; no firm D call. Germline lookup yields CDR1 MNHEY and CDR2 SVGEGT. V lost 8 bases, J lost 5 bases, and 9 bases lay in between. This CDR3 is built from 11 residues. As DNA, the CDR3 is TGTGCCAGCTCGCCGGGGACTGAAGCTTTCTTT. Residues: CASSPGTEAFF.

Remarks on this clonotype: Found in a library prepared for alpha chains, this beta chain is an off-target read, and its abundance has little meaning. The chain recombines TRBV6-9 with TRBJ2-1, with TRBD2 as a possible D gene (5 bases). The CDR3 loop spans 15 amino acids. Looked up from germline, CDR1 is MNHGY and CDR2 is SVAAGI. V was shortened by 2 bases and J by 0 bases, with 8 bases between the two germline ends. The CDR3 region has the DNA TGTGCCAGCAGTTATAGCGGACCCTCCTACAATGAGCAGTTCTTC. Its protein product is CASSYSGPSYNEQFF.